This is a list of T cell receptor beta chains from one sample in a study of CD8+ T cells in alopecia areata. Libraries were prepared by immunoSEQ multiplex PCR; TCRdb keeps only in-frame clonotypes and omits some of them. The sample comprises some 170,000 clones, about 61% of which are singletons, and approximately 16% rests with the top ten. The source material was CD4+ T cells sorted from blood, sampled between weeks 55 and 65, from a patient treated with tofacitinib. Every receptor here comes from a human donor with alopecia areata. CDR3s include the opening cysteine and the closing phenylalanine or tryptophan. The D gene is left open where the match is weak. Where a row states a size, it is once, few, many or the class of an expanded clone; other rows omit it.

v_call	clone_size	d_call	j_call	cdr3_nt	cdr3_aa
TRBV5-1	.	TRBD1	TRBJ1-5	TGCGCCAGCAGCGTAGGACAGGGGAGACTTAGCAATCAGCCCCAGCATTTT	CASSVGQGRLSNQPQHF
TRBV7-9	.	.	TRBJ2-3	TGTGCCAGCTCAGGGATCGGCACAGATACGCAGTATTTT	CASSGIGTDTQYF
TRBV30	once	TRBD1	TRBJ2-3	TGTGCCTGGGGGACAGGGAACACAGATACGCAGTATTTT	CAWGTGNTDTQYF
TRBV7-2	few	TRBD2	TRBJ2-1	TGTGCCAGCAGCTTAGGGGCACGGGGGGGCCAGTTCTTC	CASSLGARGGQFF
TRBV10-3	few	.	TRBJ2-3	TGTGCCATCAGTGAGAGTGGACAGCCCGGGGATACGCAGTATTTT	CAISESGQPGDTQYF
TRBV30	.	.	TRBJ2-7	TGTGCCTGGAGTATATCCGGGTACGAGCAGTACTTC	CAWSISGYEQYF
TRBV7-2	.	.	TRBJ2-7	TGTGCCAGCAGCGAAAGTTCGGGAAGCTCCTACGAGCAGTACTTC	CASSESSGSSYEQYF
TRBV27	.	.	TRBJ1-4	TGTGCCAGCAGTCACGCAGGGTCAACTAATGAAAAACTGTTTTTT	CASSHAGSTNEKLFF
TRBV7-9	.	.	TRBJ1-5	TGTGCCAGCAGCGCAGACAGGCTGGGTCAGCCCCAGCATTTT	CASSADRLGQPQHF
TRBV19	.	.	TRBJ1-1	TGTGCCAGTAGTATAGGACAGAACACTGAAGCTTTCTTT	CASSIGQNTEAFF
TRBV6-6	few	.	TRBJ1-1	TGTGCCAGCAGTTCCAGGGCGAACACTGAAGCTTTCTTT	CASSSRANTEAFF
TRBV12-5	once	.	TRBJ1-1	TGTGCTAGTGGTTTGGGAGGGAACACTGAAGCTTTCTTT	CASGLGGNTEAFF
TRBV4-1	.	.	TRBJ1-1	TGCGCCAGCAGCCCCCCCTTTCGGCGGCTGAACACTGAAGCTTTCTTT	CASSPPFRRLNTEAFF
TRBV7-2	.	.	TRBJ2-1	TGTGCCAGCAGCTTAGCGCCGACACGGGCCGTGGTCAATGAGCAGTTCTTC	CASSLAPTRAVVNEQFF
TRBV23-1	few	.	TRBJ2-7	TGCGCCAGCAGTCAATCGTCGGCGGGCGAGCAGTACTTC	CASSQSSAGEQYF
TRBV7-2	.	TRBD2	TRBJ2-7	TGTGCCAGCAGCGTGGGACTAGCGACGGGATACGAGCAGTACTTC	CASSVGLATGYEQYF
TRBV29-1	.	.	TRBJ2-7	TGCAGCGTGAACGGACAAGACGACGAGCAGTACTTC	CSVNGQDDEQYF
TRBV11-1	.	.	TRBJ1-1	TGTGCCAGCAGCTTAGATTACCGGGACGCGAACACTGAAGCTTTCTTT	CASSLDYRDANTEAFF
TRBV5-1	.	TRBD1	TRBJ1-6	TGCGCCAGCAGCCTGAGGACAGGGAAGGATTCACCCCTCCACTTT	CASSLRTGKDSPLHF
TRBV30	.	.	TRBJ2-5	TGTGCCTGGAGTGTCTTGGGGGAGACCCAGTACTTC	CAWSVLGETQYF
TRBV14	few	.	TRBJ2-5	TGTGCCAGCAGCCAAGATTCGAGGGGACGGGAGACCCAGTACTTC	CASSQDSRGRETQYF
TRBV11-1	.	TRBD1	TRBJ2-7	TGTGCCAGCAGCCGGGACAGGGGATCCTACGAGCAGTACTTC	CASSRDRGSYEQYF
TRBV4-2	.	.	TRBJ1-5	TGTGCCAGCAGCCAACAACAGAGAAATCAGCCCCAGCATTTT	CASSQQQRNQPQHF
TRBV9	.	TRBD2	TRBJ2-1	TGTGCCAGCAGCGCTCCCGGGACTAGCAGCTACAATGAGCAGTTCTTC	CASSAPGTSSYNEQFF